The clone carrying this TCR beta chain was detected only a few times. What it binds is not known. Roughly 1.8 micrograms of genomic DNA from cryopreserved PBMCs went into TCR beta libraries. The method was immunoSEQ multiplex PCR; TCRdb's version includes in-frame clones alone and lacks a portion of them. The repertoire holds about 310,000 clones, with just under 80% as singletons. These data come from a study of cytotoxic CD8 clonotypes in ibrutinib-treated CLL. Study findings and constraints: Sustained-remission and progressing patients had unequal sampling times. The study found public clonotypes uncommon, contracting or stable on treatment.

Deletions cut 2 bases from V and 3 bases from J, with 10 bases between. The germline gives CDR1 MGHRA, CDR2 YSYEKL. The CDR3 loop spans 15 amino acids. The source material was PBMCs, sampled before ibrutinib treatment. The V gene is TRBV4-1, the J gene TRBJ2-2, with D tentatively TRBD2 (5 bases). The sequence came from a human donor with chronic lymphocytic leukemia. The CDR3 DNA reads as TGCGCCAGCAGCCAATTGGGAGAAGACACCGGGGAGCTGTTTTTT. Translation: CASSQLGEDTGELFF.